This T cell receptor beta chain was observed in a study of blood T cell repertoires in COVID-19. Data came from immunoSEQ multiplex PCR; TCRdb stores just in-frame clones and leaves some out. The sample carries approximately 240,000 clones, 88% recorded once. The CDR3 contains 16 residues. Looked up from germline, CDR1 is LNHDA and CDR2 is SQIVND (reference sequence). J gave up 2 bases and V 1 base, and 2 bases lay outside the gene matches. The chain employs TRBV19 and TRBJ2-3; TRBD2 matches at 11 bases. This TCR derives from a woman in her thirties or forties who had recovered from COVID-19. Sequencing was carried out using peripheral blood. The CDR3 DNA reads as TGTGCCAGTAGTATAGTAGCGGGAGGGATCACAGATACGCAGTATTTT. Encoded protein: CASSIVAGGITDTQYF. The full variable domain, in which reference TRBV19 and TRBJ2-3 provide the parts outside the CDR3, is DGGITQSPKYLFRKEGQNVTLSCEQNLNHDAMYWYRQDPGQGLRLIYYSQIVNDFQKGDIAEGYSVSREKKESFPLTVTSAQKNPTAFYLCASSIVAGGITDTQYFGPGTRLTVL.